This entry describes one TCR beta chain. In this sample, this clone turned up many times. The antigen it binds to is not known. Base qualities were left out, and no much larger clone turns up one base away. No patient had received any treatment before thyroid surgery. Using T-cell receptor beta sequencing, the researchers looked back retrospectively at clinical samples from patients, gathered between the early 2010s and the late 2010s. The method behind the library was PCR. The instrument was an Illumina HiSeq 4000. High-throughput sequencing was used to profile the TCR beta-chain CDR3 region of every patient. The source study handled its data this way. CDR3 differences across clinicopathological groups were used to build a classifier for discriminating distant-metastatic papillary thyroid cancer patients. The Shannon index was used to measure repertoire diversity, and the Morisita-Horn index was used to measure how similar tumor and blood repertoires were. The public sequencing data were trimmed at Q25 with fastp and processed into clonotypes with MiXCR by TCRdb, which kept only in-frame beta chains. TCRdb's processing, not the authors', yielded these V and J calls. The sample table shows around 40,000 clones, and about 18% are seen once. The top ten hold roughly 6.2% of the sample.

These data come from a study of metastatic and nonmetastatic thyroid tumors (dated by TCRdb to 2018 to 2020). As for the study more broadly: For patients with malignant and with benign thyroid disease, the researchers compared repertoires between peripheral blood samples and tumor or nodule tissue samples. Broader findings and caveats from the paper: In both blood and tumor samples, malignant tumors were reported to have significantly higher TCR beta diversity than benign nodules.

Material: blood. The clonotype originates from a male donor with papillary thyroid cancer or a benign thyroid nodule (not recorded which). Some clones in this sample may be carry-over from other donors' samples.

CDR3 protein: CASSQAGTSFPDTQYF. In nucleotides, the sequence is TGCGCCAGCAGCCAAGCCGGGACTAGCTTCCCAGATACGCAGTATTTT. This sequence uses TRBV4-1 and TRBJ2-3, with 9 bases aligning to TRBD2. Including the terminal cysteine and phenylalanine, the CDR3 comprises 16 residues. This entry keeps only the CDR3 DNA: 48 bases, framed from base 1. According to the germline V gene, CDR1 reads MGHRA and CDR2 reads YSYEKL. Trimmed from V: 1 base; trimmed from J: 4 bases; junction bases lacking a gene match: 6.